This record concerns one TCR beta chain sequence. CDR1 and CDR2 (germline): SGHKS, YYEKEE (reference sequence). The CDR3 consists of 15 residues. V was shortened by 2 bases and J by 4 bases, with 15 bases between the two germline ends. The sample comes from a study of blood T cell repertoires in COVID-19. Study information: Collection of acute and convalescent COVID-19 samples took place in the United States, Italy and Spain. Sample material is recorded as cDNA or gDNA derived from T cells, B-cell-depleted T cells, or PBMCs.

Original handling: From reference gene primer amplification, estimates of nucleated cell counts were derived. Sequencing used immunoSEQ multiplex PCR; TCRdb keeps in-frame clones, though not all of them. V, J and clone size are taken as reported in that table, and D and trimming were inferred from the DNA itself. This sample has approximately 92,000 clones, with about 86% found just once. This TCR was sampled from a woman aged 55-69 years in a cohort sampled during active or convalescent COVID-19. The sample was peripheral blood. The V gene is TRBV5-5, the J gene TRBJ1-2, with a weak D call TRBD1 (5 bases). The CDR3 DNA reads TGTGCCAGCAGCTTCGACAGCACAGACATCTATGGCTACACCTTC. This encodes CASSFDSTDIYGYTF.